The sequence of this TCR beta chain was determined in a study of post-analysis software for immune sequencing data. Study-level background: Patients with relapsing-remitting, secondary progressive and progressive-relapsing multiple sclerosis courses were all represented.

Trimming pared 1 base from V and 8 bases from J, leaving 14 bases between. The CDR3 loop spans 14 amino acids. CDR1 KGHSY and CDR2 FQNENV come from the germline V gene. As concerns this clonotype: The antigen remains undetermined.

Findings of the study overall: Samples from one preparation batch, clustered by F measure, grouped strongly together. TRBV5-6, TRBV5-1 and TRBV20-1 were among several TRBV segments more frequent in patients than controls. Controls had significantly higher normalized Chao1 diversity than multiple sclerosis patients.

Unique-molecular-identifier-tagged TCR beta cDNA libraries were used. cDNA molecules numbering around 450,000 came from approximately 0.91 to 9.4 million T cells. A single record per CDR3 protein comes from TCRdb applying MiXCR to the PCR reads. The table shows a few hundred thousand distinct CDR3 sequences, with less than 35% occurring only once. Sequenced material: blood. This chain links TRBV16 with TRBJ1-2, with a weak D call TRBD1 (5 bases). The TCR was taken from a girl aged 10 to 17 with multiple sclerosis. DNA of the CDR3: TGTGCCAGCAGCCAATTTGGGCAGGGAGAAGGCTACACCTTC. Amino acid sequence: CASSQFGQGEGYTF.